This TCR beta chain was profiled in a study of pediatric ulcerative colitis. The repertoire was sequenced with immunoSEQ multiplex PCR; TCRdb's copy has only in-frame clones and lacks some. This sample yields more than 45,000 clones, of which more than 75% are seen a single time; about 1.5% belongs to the top ten. V lost 3 bases and J 8 bases, leaving 9 bases between the germline ends. The germline V gene has CDR1 SGHNT and CDR2 YYREEE (reference sequence). The CDR3 spans 12 residues. This TCR was sampled from a boy younger than 18 who was a control in a study of pediatric ulcerative colitis. The sample comprised blood. The gene calls are TRBV5-4 and TRBJ2-1, with a weak D call TRBD2 (6 bases). In DNA form, the CDR3 reads TGTGCCAGCAGCTCAGCGGGCCATGAGCAGTTCTTC. Residues: CASSSAGHEQFF.